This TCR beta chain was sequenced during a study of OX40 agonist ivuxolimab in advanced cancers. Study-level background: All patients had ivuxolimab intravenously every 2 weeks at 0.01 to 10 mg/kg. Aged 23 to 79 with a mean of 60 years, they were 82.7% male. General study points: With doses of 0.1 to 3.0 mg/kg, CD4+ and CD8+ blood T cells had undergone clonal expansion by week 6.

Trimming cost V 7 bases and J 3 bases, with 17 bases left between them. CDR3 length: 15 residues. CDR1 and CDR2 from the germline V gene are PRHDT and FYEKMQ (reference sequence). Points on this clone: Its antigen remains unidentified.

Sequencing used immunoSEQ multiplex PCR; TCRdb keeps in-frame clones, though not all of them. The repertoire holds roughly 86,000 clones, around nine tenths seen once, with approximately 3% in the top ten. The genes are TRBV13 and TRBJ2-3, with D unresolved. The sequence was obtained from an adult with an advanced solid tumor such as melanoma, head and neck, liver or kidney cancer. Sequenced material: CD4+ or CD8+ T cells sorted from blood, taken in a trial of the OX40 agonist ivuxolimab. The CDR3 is CASTWRWKGTDTQYF. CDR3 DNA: TGTGCCAGCACCTGGAGATGGAAGGGTACAGATACGCAGTATTTT.